This note documents a single T cell receptor (beta chain) sequence. Its antigen is unidentified. A multiplex PCR was run with 60 Vbeta primers and 13 Jbeta primers. Data came from immunoSEQ multiplex PCR; TCRdb stores just in-frame clones and leaves some out. The sample consists of around 130,000 clones, roughly three quarters of them appearing once. The sample originates from a study of cytomegalovirus exposure and HLA in healthy donors. The study, taken as a whole, reports: In a later analysis, common viral pathogens appeared linked to several of the most significant clusters. While the bulk of TCR sequences proved rare, some public TCRs turned up in many donors.

Nominal health characterized the donors when sampled, though unrecorded immune exposures were likely. In germline, CDR1 is KGHSH, CDR2 LQKENI. The CDR3 loop spans 14 amino acids. The V gene lost 2 bases and the J gene lost 3 bases, with 10 bases spanning the gap. This TCR was sampled from a woman aged 30 to 39 in good health and CMV-seronegative. Input material: PBMCs. The chain recombines TRBV18 with TRBJ2-5, with D possibly matching TRBD2 (5 bases). CDR3 sequence: CASSPMRAEETQYF. The CDR3 DNA is TGTGCCAGCTCACCAATGCGGGCCGAAGAGACCCAGTACTTC.